Included here is one T cell receptor (beta chain) sequence, with context. Some clones are missing from TCRdb's copy, which holds only in-frame ones; the method was immunoSEQ multiplex PCR. Of 100,000 to 150,000 clones listed, approximately 84% are singletons. The data were obtained in a study of control samples from healthy donors and cancer patients. The germline V and J ends were trimmed by 7 bases and 1 base, with 4 bases remaining between them. The CDR3 contains 11 residues. The germline V gene encodes CDR1 MNHEY and CDR2 SVGAGI. Sequenced material: blood. The TCR sequence derives from a man in his late teens or twenties in good health. The chain has TRBV6-5 and TRBJ1-1; D gene ambiguous. CDR3 DNA sequence: TGTGCCAGCACAGCGAACACTGAAGCTTTCTTT. It is translated as CASTANTEAFF.